The sequence of this TCR beta chain was determined in a study of blood T cell repertoires in COVID-19. At the level of the study: Acute and convalescent COVID-19 specimens originated in the United States, Italy and Spain.

Original processing notes: Counts of nucleated cells, estimated from reference gene primer amplification, were obtained. Here immunoSEQ multiplex PCR was the method, and the copy in TCRdb shows in-frame clones only, minus some. V, J and clone size reflect that table, while D and trimming were determined from the DNA. The data hold 150,000 to 200,000 clones, with 82% observed a single time. This clone was counted between two and nine times. V shed 6 bases and J 6 bases; nucleotides not matched to a gene: 9. The germline V gene encodes CDR1 SEHNR and CDR2 FQNEAQ (reference sequence). The CDR3 length is 15 residues.

The source is a woman aged 55-70 years with acute COVID-19. The chain combines TRBV7-9 with TRBJ2-1; 9 positions match TRBD2. Input material: PBMCs or T cells enriched from blood (not recorded which). CDR3: CASSSSGTRFNEQFF. The CDR3 DNA reads as TGTGCCAGCAGTTCTAGCGGGACAAGATTCAATGAGCAGTTCTTC.